This T cell receptor beta chain appears in the sequencing data of a study of CXCR3-negative and CXCR3-positive naive CD8 T cells (dated by TCRdb to about 2019). Context from the whole study: Some 150 million TRB reads were obtained in total, roughly 1.5 +/- 0.3 million reads per library. Diversity and physicochemical repertoire analyses were performed on some 10 donors pooled from two independent experiments. Naive subsets from about five donors and memory cells from 3 donors were included in the TRBV-TRBJ cluster analysis.

For CDR1 and CDR2, the germline V gene (reference sequence) lists MNHEY and SMNVEV. Its CDR3 holds 15 amino acids, cysteine through phenylalanine. No DNA is listed. Broader findings and caveats from the paper: Freshly isolated PBMCs were used for most assays because CXCR3 expression partially decreased after cryopreservation. Because surface CD5, which has been linked to self-reactivity in mice, was comparable between naive subsets, TCR interaction strength was also inferred from TRB CDR3 physicochemical properties. Compared with CXCR3-negative naive cells, CXCR3-positive naive cells had TRB CDR3s with higher hydrophobicity (lower Kidera factor 4), lower energy, and higher strength and volume indices. Similar TRBV-TRBJ usage was shown by naive CXCR3-negative and CXCR3-positive cells from the same donor, whereas distinct patterns were shown by memory cells. Comparably high repertoire diversity was found in both naive subsets, whereas much lower repertoire diversity was found in memory CD8+ T cells.

Details on this clonotype: What antigen it recognizes has not been identified.

The run used a NextSeq 550. The Human TCR Profiling Kit (MiLaboratory) was used to prepare UMI-labeled 5' RACE TRB cDNA libraries. cDNA synthesis used the entire amount of extracted RNA, and PCR amplification then used the entire amount of cDNA produced. Libraries were prepared in parallel with an identical number of PCR cycles. In the original analysis: MIGEC and MiXCR extracted about 54,000 +/- 9,700 unique UMI-labeled TRB cDNA molecules per library, requiring at least two reads per UMI. Each library averaged about 40,000 +/- 10,000 functional in-frame TRB CDR3 nucleotide clonotypes without stop codons. After each sample was downsampled to 5000 UMI-labeled TRB molecules, VDJtools was used to calculate diversity metrics such as normalized Shannon-Wiener and Chao1. VDJtools was used to calculate clonotype-size-weighted physicochemical properties of the central five CDR3 residues, namely interaction energy, strength, volume and Kidera factor 4. Following reprocessing of the reads by TCRdb, the data hold one row per CDR3 protein sequence and no DNA is available. It is TCRdb's table, rather than the study itself, that gives the V and J calls and clone size. The sample has approximately 66,000 distinct CDR3 sequences on record. The ten biggest clones cover about 1.5% of the sample.

For every CD8+ T cell subset, under 350,000 cells were flow-sorted straight into RLT lysis buffer, and each subset was sorted in triplicate. To exclude memory contaminants, naive CD8+ T cells were stringently defined as CD45RO-CCR7+CD27+CD95-. Standard density gradient centrifugation was used to isolate peripheral blood mononuclear cells from buffy coats. A FACSAria III was used to flow-sort naive CD8+ T cells into CXCR3-negative and CXCR3-positive populations. An RNeasy Mini Kit was used to extract total RNA from the sorted cells. This sequence originates from a human donor in good health. Some clones in this sample may be carry-over from other donors' samples. The sequence joins TRBV27 to TRBJ2-7; as DNA is missing, the TRBD2 call by TCRdb cannot be tested. Sequencing was done on a sample of naive CXCR3- CD8+ T cells from blood. What this sample's cell subset or site label stands for: CD45RO-CCR7+CD27+CD95- naive CD8+ T cells lacking CXCR3 (TNR3-). The CDR3 protein sequence reads: CASNPGPLVVGEQYF.